This T cell receptor beta chain was observed in a study of T cell responses to AZD1222 COVID-19 vaccine. Study-level findings and limits: Spike regions recognized by vaccine-associated CD4 TCRs spanned the protein, led by 160-218 and 743-854. Increased Spike-specific TCR breadth and depth were observed after two AZD1222 doses.

This CDR3 has 14 amino acids. Trimming at V came to 4 bases and at J to 8 bases, leaving 11 bases not matched to a gene. Germline V CDR1 and CDR2: GTSNPN, SVGIG (reference sequence). Concerning this clone itself: Its antigen is still unknown.

TCRdb's copy holds only in-frame clones and misses some; the assay was immunoSEQ multiplex PCR. Of some 170,000 clones in the sample, around 94% are singletons; the top ten hold about 3%. The material sequenced was peripheral blood, taken on day 0 of AZD1222 vaccination. The chain combines TRBV30 with TRBJ2-1; 7 nucleotides align to TRBD1. The source of this sequence is an adult in good health. This CDR3 reads CAWNLLGQGDEQFF. CDR3 sequence (DNA): TGTGCCTGGAATCTTTTGGGCCAGGGGGATGAGCAGTTCTTC. Full variable domain (missing parts from reference TRBV30 and TRBJ2-1): SQTIHQWPATLVQPVGSPLSLECTVEGTSNPNLYWYRQAAGRGLQLLFYSVGIGQISSEVPQNLSASRPQDRQFILSSKKLLLSDSGFYLCAWNLLGQGDEQFFGPGTRLTVL.